This T cell receptor beta chain comes out of a study of response to subunit inactivated influenza vaccine. TCRdb redid the calling of the RT-PCR reads with MiXCR, one entry per CDR3 protein. The table includes roughly 540,000 distinct CDR3 sequences, under 30% detected once. Germline values: CDR1 DFQATT, CDR2 SNEGSKA (reference sequence). The CDR3 runs to 15 residues. J was trimmed by 2 bases and V by 4 bases; bases with no gene match: 11. The sample also formed part of further work on T cells expressing NK-cell markers. Per that study: The TCR beta cDNA came from 5'RACE template switching with UMIs. What restricted sorting to alpha-beta TCR T cells in several experiments was an anti-gamma-delta TCR antibody.

The gene calls are TRBV20-1 and TRBJ2-7, with 7 bases lining up with TRBD2. The specimen was CD4+ T cells sorted from PBMCs, collected about 13 days after vaccination. The TCR sequence derives from a man in his forties or fifties who received an inactivated influenza vaccine. The CDR3 is CSAKNWGGPAYEQYF. CDR3 DNA: TGCAGTGCTAAGAACTGGGGGGGACCAGCCTACGAGCAGTACTTC.